This TCR beta chain was identified in a study of T cell responses to AZD1222 COVID-19 vaccine. Method: immunoSEQ multiplex PCR; TCRdb's copy keeps in-frame clones and lacks some. The data hold tens of thousands of clones, with roughly nine tenths observed a single time. V trimming: 2 bases; J trimming: 3 bases; junction bases outside the gene matches: 6. Germline CDR1 and CDR2: SGHTA and FQGTGA. The CDR3 length is 17 residues. The rearrangement links TRBV7-3 to TRBJ1-6, with 8 nucleotides matching TRBD1. Specimen: peripheral blood, collected on day 0 of AZD1222 vaccination. This receptor was obtained from an adult in good health. CDR3 DNA: TGTGCCAGCAGCTTATGGGCAGGGGGCGGCTATAATTCACCCCTCCACTTT. Translated, it gives CASSLWAGGGYNSPLHF.